One sample yielded the 4 T cell receptor beta chains listed below, sequenced in a study of control samples from healthy donors and cancer patients. Libraries were prepared by immunoSEQ multiplex PCR; TCRdb keeps only in-frame clonotypes and omits some of them. This sample has 200,000 or so clones, with about 90% found just once. The source material was blood. These receptors were collected from a man younger than 40 in good health.

The CDR3 is CASILTGMPGEKLFF. CDR3 coding DNA: TGTGCCTCAATCTTGACAGGGATGCCGGGGGAAAAACTGTTTTTT. V is TRBV30 and J is TRBJ1-4, with TRBD1 matching 7 bases. Per the germline V gene, CDR1 is GTSNPN and CDR2 is SVGIG (reference sequence). The CDR3 is 15 amino acids. Trimming took 7 bases from V and 8 from J; bases not matched to a gene: 16.

The chain employs TRBV14 and TRBJ2-3; D unclear. Germline V gives CDR1 SGHDN, CDR2 FVKESK. Trimming left V 3 bases short and J 2 bases short, with 12 bases between. This CDR3 has 15 residues. The CDR3 sequence: CASSQAWVATDTQYF. The DNA of the CDR3 is TGTGCCAGCAGCCAGGCTTGGGTGGCCACAGATACGCAGTATTTT.

The chain joins TRBV7-4 to TRBJ1-1; D is unclear. The CDR3 totals 17 residues. The V gene lost 5 bases and the J gene lost 4 bases, with 23 bases spanning the gap. CDR1 and CDR2 (germline): SGHVT, SQSDAQ. CDR3 nucleotides: TGTGCCAGCAGCCCCACAAGGGTCGTATGCTTGGGCACTGAAGCTTTCTTT. This gives the protein CASSPTRVVCLGTEAFF. The whole variable domain, remainder taken from reference TRBV7-4 and TRBJ1-1, is GAGVSQSPRYKVAKRGRDVALRCDSISGHVTLYWYRQTLGQGSEVLTYSQSDAQRDKSGRPSGRFSAERPERSVSTLKIQRTEQGDSAVYLCASSPTRVVCLGTEAFFGQGTRLTVV.

The chain carries TRBV19 and TRBJ2-2; 8 nucleotides agree with TRBD1. The CDR3 is 15 residues long. Germline CDR1 reads LNHDA; CDR2 reads SQIVND (reference sequence). V lost 6 bases, J lost 5 bases, and 8 bases stayed unmatched. CDR3 in DNA: TGTGCCAGTAGGACTAAGGGACAGGAAACCGGGGAGCTGTTTTTT. Its protein is CASRTKGQETGELFF.